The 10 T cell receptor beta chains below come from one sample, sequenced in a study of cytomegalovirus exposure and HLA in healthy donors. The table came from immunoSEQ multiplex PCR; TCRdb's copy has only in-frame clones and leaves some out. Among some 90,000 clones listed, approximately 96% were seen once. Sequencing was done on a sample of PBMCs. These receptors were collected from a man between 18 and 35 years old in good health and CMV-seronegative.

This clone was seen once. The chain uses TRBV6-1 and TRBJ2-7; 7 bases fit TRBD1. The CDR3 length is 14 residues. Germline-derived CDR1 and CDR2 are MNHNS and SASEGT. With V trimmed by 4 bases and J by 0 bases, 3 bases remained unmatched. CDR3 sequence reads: CASSGWDSSYEQYV. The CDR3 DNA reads TGTGCCAGCAGTGGCTGGGACAGCTCCTACGAGCAGTACGTC.

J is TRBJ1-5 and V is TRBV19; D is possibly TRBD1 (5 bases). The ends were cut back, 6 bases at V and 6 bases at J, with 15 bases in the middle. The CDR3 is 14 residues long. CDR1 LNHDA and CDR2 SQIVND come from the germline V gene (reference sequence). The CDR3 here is CASRFGTPGQPQHF. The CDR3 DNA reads TGTGCCAGTAGGTTCGGGACTCCCGGTCAGCCCCAGCATTTT.

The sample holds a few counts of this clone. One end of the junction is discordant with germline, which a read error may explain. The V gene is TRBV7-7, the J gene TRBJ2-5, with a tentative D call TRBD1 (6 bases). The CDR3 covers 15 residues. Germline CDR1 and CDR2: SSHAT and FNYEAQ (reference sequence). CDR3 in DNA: TGTGCTAGCAGTCCCACCGGGACAACCAAAGAGACCCAGTACTTC. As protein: CASSPTGTTKETQYF.

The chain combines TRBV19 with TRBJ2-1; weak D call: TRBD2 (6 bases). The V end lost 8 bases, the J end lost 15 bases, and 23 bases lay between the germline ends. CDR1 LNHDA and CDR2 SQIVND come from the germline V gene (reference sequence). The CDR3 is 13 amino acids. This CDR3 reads CASSGSSGTPLFF. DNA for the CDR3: TGTGCCAGTTCCGGGAGTTCCGGGACTCCGCTGTTCTTC.

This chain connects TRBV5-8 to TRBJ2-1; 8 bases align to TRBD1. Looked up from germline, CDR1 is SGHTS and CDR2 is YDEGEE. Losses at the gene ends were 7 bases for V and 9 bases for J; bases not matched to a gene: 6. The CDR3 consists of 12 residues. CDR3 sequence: CASRGQGSEQFF. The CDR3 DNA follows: TGTGCCAGCCGAGGACAGGGCAGTGAGCAGTTCTTC.

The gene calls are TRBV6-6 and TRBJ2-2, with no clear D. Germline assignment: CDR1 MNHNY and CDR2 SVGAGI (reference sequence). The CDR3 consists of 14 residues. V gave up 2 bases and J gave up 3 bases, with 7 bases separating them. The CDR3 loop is CASSYVTDTGELFF. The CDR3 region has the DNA TGTGCCAGCAGTTACGTAACAGACACCGGGGAGCTGTTTTTT.

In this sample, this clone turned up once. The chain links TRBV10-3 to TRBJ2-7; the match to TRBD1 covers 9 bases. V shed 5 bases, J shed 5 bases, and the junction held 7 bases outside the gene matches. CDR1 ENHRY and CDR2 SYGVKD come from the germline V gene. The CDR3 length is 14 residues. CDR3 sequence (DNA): TGTGCCATCAGTCGGGGGACAGGGAACGACGAGCAGTACGTC. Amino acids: CAISRGTGNDEQYV.

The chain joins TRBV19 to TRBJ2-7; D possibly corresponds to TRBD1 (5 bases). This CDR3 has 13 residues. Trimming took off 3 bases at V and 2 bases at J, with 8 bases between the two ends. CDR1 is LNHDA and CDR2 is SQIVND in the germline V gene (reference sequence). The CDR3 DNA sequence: TGTGCCAGTAGTATTCAGGGCACCTACGAGCAGTACTTC. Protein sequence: CASSIQGTYEQYF. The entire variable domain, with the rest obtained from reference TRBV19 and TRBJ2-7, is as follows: DGGITQSPKYLFRKEGQNVTLSCEQNLNHDAMYWYRQDPGQGLRLIYYSQIVNDFQKGDIAEGYSVSREKKESFPLTVTSAQKNPTAFYLCASSIQGTYEQYFGPGTRLTVT.

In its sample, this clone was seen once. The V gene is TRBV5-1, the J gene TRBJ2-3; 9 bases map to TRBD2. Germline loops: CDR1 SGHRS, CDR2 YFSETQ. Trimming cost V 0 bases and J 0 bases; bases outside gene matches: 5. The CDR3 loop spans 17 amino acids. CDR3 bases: TGCGCCAGCAGCTTGGGTGCTAGCGGGACTAGCACAGATACGCAGTATTTT. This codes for CASSLGASGTSTDTQYF.

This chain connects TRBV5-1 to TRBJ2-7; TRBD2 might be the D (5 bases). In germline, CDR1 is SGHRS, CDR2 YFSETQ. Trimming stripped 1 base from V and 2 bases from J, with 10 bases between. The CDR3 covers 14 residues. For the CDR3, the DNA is TGCGCCAGCAGCTTGAGTAGCGACCCCTACGAGCAGTACTTC. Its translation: CASSLSSDPYEQYF. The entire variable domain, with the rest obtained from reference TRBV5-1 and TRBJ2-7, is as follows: KAGVTQTPRYLIKTRGQQVTLSCSPISGHRSVSWYQQTPGQGLQFLFEYFSETQRNKGNFPGRFSGRQFSNSRSEMNVSTLELGDSALYLCASSLSSDPYEQYFGPGTRLTVT.